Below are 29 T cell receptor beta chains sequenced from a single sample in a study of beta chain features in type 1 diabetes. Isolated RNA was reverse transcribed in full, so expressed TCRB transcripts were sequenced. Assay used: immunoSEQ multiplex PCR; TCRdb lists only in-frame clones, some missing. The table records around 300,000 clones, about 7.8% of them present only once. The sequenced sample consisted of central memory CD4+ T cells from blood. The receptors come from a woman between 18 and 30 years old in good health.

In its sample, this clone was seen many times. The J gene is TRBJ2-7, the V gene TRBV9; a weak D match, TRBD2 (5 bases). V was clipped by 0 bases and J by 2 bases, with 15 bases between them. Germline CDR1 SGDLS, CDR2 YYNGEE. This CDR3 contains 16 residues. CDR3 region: CASSVARWEHPYEQYV. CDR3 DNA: TGTGCCAGCAGCGTAGCGAGATGGGAGCATCCCTACGAGCAGTACGTC.

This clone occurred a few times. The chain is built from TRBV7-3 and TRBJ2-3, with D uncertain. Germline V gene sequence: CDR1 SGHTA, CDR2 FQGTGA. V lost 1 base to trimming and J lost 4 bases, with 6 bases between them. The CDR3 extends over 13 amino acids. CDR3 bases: TGTGCCAGCAGCTTAAATTCCGCAGATACGCAGTATTTT. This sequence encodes CASSLNSADTQYF.

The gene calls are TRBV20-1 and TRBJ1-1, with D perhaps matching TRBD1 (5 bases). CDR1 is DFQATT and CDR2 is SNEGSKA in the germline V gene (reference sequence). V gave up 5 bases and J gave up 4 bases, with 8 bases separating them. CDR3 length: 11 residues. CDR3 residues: CSASDSTEAFF. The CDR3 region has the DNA TGCAGTGCTTCCGACAGCACTGAAGCTTTCTTT.

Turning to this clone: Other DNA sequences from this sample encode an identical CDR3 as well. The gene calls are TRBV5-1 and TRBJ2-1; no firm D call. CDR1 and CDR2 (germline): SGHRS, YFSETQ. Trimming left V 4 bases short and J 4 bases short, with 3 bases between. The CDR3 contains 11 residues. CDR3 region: CASSNYNEQFF. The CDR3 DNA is TGCGCCAGCAGCAATTACAATGAGCAGTTCTTC.

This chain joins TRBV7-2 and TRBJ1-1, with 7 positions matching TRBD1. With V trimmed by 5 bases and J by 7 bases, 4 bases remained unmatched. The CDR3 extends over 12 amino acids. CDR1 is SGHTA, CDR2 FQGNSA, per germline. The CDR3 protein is CASSRRDSEAFF. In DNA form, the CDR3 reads TGTGCCAGCAGCCGGCGGGACAGTGAAGCTTTCTTT.

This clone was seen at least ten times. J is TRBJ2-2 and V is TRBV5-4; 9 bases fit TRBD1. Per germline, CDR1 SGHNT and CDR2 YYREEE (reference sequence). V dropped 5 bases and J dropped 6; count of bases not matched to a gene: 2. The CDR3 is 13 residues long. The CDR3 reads CASRRTGAGELFF. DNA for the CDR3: TGTGCCAGCAGAAGGACAGGGGCCGGGGAGCTGTTTTTT.

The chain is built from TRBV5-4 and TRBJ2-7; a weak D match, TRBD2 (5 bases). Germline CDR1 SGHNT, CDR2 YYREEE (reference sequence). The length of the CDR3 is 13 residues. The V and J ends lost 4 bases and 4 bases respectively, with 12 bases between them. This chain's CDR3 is CASSPDPGYEQYV. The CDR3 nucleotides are TGTGCCAGCAGCCCAGACCCGGGGTACGAGCAGTACGTC.

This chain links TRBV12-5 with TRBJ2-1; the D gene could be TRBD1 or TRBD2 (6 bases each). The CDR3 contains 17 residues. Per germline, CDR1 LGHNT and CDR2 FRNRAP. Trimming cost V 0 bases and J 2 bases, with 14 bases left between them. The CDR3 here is CASGLVLGGGTYNEQFF. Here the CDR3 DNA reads TGTGCTAGTGGTTTGGTACTCGGGGGCGGTACCTACAATGAGCAGTTCTTC.

The CDR3 nucleotides are TGTGCCAGCACCCGACAGGGCCTTAACACCGGGGAGCTGTTTTTT. This translates into CASTRQGLNTGELFF. This rearrangement joins TRBV2 to TRBJ2-2; 7 bases fit TRBD1. Germline V CDR1 and CDR2: SNHLY, FYNNEI. V shed 7 bases, J shed 2 bases, and the junction held 7 bases outside the gene matches. The length of the CDR3 is 15 residues. Looking up the rest from reference TRBV2 and TRBJ2-2 gives the full variable domain: EPEVTQTPSHQVTQMGQEVILRCVPISNHLYFYWYRQILGQKVEFLVSFYNNEISEKSEIFDDQFSVERPDGSNFTLKIRSTKLEDSAMYFCASTRQGLNTGELFFGEGSRLTVL.

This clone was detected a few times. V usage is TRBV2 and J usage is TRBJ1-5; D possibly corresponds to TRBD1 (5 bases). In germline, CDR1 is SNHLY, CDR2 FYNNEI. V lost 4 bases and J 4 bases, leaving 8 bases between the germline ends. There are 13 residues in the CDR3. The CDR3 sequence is CASSGGANQPQHF. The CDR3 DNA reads TGTGCCAGCAGTGGAGGGGCAAATCAGCCCCAGCATTTT.

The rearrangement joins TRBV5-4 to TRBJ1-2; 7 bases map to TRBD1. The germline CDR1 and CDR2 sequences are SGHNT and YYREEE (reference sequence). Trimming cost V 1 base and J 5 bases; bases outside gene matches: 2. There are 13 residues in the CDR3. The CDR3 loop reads CASSLTGEYGYTF. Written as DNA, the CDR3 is TGTGCCAGCAGCTTGACAGGGGAATATGGCTACACCTTC.

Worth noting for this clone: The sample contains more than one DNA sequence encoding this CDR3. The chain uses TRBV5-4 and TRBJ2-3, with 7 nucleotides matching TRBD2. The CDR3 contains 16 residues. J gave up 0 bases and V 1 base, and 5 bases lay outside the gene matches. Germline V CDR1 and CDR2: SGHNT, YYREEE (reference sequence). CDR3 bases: TGTGCCAGCAGCTTGCGGACGGGGGGTAGCACAGATACGCAGTATTTT. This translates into CASSLRTGGSTDTQYF.

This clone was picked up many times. The CDR3 DNA reads TGTGCCAGTAATCAGGGACTAGGTCAGGAGTTCTTC. It specifies CASNQGLGQEFF. This chain uses TRBV2 with TRBJ2-1; the match to TRBD2 covers 8 bases. With V trimmed by 9 bases and J by 14 bases, 12 bases remained unmatched. Looked up from germline, CDR1 is SNHLY and CDR2 is FYNNEI. This CDR3 comprises 12 residues. Drawing the rest from reference TRBV2 and TRBJ2-1, the complete variable domain is EPEVTQTPSHQVTQMGQEVILRCVPISNHLYFYWYRQILGQKVEFLVSFYNNEISEKSEIFDDQFSVERPDGSNFTLKIRSTKLEDSAMYFCASNQGLGQEFFGPGTRLTVL.

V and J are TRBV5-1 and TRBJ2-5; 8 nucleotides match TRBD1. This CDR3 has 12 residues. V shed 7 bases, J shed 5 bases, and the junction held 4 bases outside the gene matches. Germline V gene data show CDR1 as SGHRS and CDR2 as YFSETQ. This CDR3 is CASSDRAETQYF. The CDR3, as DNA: TGCGCCAGCTCGGACAGGGCGGAGACCCAGTACTTC. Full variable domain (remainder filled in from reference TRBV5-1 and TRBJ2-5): KAGVTQTPRYLIKTRGQQVTLSCSPISGHRSVSWYQQTPGQGLQFLFEYFSETQRNKGNFPGRFSGRQFSNSRSEMNVSTLELGDSALYLCASSDRAETQYFGPGTRLLVL.

Here the CDR3 DNA reads TGCGCCAGCGGGGAGGGGACTCAGACAGCTTTCTTT. Protein: CASGEGTQTAFF. The rearrangement uses TRBV5-1 and TRBJ1-1, with D possibly TRBD1 on 5 matching bases. Between the trimmed V and J ends, which lost 7 bases and 10 bases, there was a span of 17 bases. The CDR3 length is 12 residues. Germline-derived CDR1 and CDR2 are SGHRS and YFSETQ.

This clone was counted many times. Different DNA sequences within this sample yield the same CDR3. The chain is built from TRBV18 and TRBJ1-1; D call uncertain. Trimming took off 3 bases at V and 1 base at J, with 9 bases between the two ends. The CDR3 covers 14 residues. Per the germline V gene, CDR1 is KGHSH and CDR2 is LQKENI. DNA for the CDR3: TGTGCCAGCTCACCGGCCAGTTCGAACACTGAAGCTTTCTTT. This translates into CASSPASSNTEAFF.

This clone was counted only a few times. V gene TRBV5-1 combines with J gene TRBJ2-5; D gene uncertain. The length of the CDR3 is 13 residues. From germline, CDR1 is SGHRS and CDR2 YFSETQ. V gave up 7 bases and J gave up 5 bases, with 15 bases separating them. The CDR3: CASSIFQMETQYF. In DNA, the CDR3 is TGCGCCAGCTCGATATTCCAAATGGAGACCCAGTACTTC. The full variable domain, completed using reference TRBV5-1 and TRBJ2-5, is KAGVTQTPRYLIKTRGQQVTLSCSPISGHRSVSWYQQTPGQGLQFLFEYFSETQRNKGNFPGRFSGRQFSNSRSEMNVSTLELGDSALYLCASSIFQMETQYFGPGTRLLVL.

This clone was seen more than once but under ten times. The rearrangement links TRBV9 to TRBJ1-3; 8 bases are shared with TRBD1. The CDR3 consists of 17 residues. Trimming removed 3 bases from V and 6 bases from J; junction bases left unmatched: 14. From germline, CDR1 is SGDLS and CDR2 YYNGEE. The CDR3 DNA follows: TGTGCCAGCAGCGCCGGGACCGGACAGGGTTTTGAAAACACCATATATTTT. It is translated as CASSAGTGQGFENTIYF.

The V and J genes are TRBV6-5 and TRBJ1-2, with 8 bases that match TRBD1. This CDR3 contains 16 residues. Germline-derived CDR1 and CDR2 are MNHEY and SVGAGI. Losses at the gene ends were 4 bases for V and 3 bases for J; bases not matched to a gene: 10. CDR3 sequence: CASSSLGQGRDYGYTF. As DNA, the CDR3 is TGTGCCAGCAGTTCCCTCGGACAGGGTAGGGACTATGGCTACACCTTC.

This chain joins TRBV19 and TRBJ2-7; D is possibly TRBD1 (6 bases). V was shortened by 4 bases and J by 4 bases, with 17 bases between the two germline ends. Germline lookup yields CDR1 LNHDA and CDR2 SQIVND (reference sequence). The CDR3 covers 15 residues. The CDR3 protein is CASSKVHDRMYEQYV. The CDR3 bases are TGTGCCAGTAGTAAAGTTCACGACAGGATGTACGAGCAGTACGTC.

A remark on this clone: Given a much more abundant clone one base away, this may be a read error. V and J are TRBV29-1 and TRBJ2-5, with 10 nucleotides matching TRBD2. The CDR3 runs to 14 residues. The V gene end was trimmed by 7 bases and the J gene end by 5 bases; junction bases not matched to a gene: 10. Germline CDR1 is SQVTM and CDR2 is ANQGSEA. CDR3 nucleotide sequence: TGCAGCGGTGACACGAGCGGGGGGGCCGAGACCCAGTACTTC. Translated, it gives CSGDTSGGAETQYF.

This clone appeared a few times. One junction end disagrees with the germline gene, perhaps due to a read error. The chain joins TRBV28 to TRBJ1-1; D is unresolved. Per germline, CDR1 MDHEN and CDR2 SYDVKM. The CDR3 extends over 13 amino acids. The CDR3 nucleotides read TGTGCCAGCAGCCACAACTTGGTACTCAGTCGGGTCTTT. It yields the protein CASSHNLVLSRVF.

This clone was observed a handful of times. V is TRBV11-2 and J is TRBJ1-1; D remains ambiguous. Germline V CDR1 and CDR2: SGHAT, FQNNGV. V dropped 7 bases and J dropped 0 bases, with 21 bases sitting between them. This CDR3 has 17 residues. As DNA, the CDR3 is TGTGCCAGCATCGCGACGGCGGCGGGGATCTTGAACACTGAAGCTTTCTTT. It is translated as CASIATAAGILNTEAFF.

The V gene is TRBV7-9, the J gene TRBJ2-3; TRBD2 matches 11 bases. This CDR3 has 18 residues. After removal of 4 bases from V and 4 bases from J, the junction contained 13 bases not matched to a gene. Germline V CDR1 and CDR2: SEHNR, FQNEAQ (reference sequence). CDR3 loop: CASSWVGSTSGDADTQYF. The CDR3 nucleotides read TGTGCCAGCAGCTGGGTGGGGTCGACTAGCGGGGATGCAGATACGCAGTATTTT.

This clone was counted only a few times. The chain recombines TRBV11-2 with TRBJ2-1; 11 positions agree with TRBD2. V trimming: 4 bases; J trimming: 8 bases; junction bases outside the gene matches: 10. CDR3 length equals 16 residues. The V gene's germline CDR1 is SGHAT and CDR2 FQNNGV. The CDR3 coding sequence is TGTGCCAGCAGCTCCCCCGGTAGCGGGAGGGCCTATGAGCAGTTCTTC. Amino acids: CASSSPGSGRAYEQFF.

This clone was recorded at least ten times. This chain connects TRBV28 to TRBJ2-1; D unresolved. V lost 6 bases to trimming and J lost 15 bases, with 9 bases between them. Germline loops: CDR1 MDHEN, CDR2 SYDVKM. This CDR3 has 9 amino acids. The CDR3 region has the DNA TGTGCCAGCAGGTCGGCCCGGTTCTTC. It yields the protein CASRSARFF.

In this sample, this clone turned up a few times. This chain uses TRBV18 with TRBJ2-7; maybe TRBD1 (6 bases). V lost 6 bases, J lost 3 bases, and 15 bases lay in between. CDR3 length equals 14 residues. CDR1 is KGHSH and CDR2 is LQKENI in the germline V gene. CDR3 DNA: TGTGCCAGCTCCCCAAACGGGGACATCTACGAGCAGTACGTC. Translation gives CASSPNGDIYEQYV.

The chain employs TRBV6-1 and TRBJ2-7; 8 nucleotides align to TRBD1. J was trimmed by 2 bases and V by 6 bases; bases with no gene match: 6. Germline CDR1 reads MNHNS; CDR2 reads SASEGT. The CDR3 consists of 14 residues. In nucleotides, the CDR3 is TGTGCCAGCAGAGACAGGGGACATACCTACGAGCAGTACGTC. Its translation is CASRDRGHTYEQYV.

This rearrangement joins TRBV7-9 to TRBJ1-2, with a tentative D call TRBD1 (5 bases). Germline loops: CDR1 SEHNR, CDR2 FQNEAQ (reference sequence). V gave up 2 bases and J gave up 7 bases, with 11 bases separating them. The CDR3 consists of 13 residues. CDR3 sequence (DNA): TGTGCCAGCAGCTTAAGCAGGGAAAGTGGCTACACCTTC. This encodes CASSLSRESGYTF.